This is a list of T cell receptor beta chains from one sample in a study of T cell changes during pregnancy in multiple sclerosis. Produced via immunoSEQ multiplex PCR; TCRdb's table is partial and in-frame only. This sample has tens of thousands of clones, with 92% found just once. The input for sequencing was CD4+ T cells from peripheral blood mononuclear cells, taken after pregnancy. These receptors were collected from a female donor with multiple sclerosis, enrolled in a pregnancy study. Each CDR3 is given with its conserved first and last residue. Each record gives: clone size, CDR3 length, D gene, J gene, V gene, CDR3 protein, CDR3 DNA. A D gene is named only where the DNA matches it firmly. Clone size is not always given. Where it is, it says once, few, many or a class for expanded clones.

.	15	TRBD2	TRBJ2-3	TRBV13	CASSYSGGRTDTQYF	TGTGCCAGCAGCTATAGCGGGGGCCGCACAGATACGCAGTATTTT
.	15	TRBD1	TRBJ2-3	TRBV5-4	CASSLTSRGRDTQYF	TGTGCCAGCAGCTTGACTTCGAGGGGGCGAGATACGCAGTATTTT
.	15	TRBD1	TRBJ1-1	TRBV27	CASSLPGQGITEAFF	TGTGCCAGCAGTCTTCCGGGACAGGGGATCACTGAAGCTTTCTTT
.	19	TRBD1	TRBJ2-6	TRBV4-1	CASSHTHRGRSSGANVLTF	TGCGCCAGCAGCCACACCCACAGGGGGCGCTCCTCTGGGGCCAACGTCCTGACTTTC
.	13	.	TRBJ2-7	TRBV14	CASSQDAGRVRYF	TGTGCCAGCAGCCAAGATGCCGGCCGGGTTAGGTACTTC
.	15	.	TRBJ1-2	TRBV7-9	CASSFSGGQNYGYTF	TGTGCCAGCAGCTTTTCCGGAGGTCAGAACTATGGCTACACCTTC
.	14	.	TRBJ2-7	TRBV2	CASSGGLGAYEQYF	TGTGCCAGCAGTGGGGGGCTAGGCGCCTACGAGCAGTACTTC
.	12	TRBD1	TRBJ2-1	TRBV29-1	CSVTGGYNEQFF	TGCAGCGTTACAGGGGGATACAATGAGCAGTTCTTC
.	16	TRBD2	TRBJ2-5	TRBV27	CASSLAGGTTQETQYF	TGTGCCAGCAGTTTAGCGGGGGGCACTACCCAAGAGACCCAGTACTTC
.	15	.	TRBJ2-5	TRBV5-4	CASSVPGGRQETQYF	TGTGCCAGCAGCGTACCAGGAGGCAGGCAAGAGACCCAGTACTTC
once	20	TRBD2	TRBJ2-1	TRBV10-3	CAISANPGTSGGTAYNEQFF	TGTGCCATCAGTGCGAACCCCGGGACTAGCGGGGGGACCGCGTACAATGAGCAGTTCTTC
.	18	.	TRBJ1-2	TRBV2	CASSEASTGRAFNYGYTF	TGTGCCAGCAGTGAAGCGAGCACAGGGAGGGCTTTTAACTATGGCTACACCTTC
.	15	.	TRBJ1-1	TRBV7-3	CASSLIGGANTEAFF	TGTGCCAGCAGCTTAATTGGGGGCGCGAACACTGAAGCTTTCTTT
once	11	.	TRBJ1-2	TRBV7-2	CASSLQFHYTF	TGTGCCAGCAGCCTCCAGTTTCACTACACCTTC
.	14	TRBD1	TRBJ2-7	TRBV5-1	CASSYRGLSYEQYF	TGCGCCAGCAGCTACAGGGGGCTCTCCTACGAGCAGTACTTC
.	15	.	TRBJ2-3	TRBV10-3	CAISPTQRETDTQYF	TGTGCCATCAGTCCGACACAGAGGGAAACAGATACGCAGTATTTT
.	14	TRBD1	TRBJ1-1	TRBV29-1	CSAPATGWGTEAFF	TGCAGCGCCCCCGCGACAGGGTGGGGTACTGAAGCTTTCTTT
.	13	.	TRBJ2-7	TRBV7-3	CASSPHARFEQYF	TGTGCCAGCAGCCCCCATGCCCGGTTCGAGCAGTACTTC
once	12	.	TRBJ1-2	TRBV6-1	CASSDRGYGYTF	TGTGCCAGCAGTGACCGGGGTTATGGCTACACCTTC
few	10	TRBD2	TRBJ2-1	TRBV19	CASGREAQFF	TGTGCCAGCGGCCGGGAGGCCCAGTTCTTC
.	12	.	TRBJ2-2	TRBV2	CASSAQAGELFF	TGTGCCAGCAGTGCGCAGGCCGGGGAGCTGTTTTTT
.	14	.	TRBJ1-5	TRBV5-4	CASSLTGSEQPQHF	TGTGCCAGCAGCTTGACAGGTTCGGAACAGCCCCAGCATTTT
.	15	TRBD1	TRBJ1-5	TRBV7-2	CASSPGGESNQPQHF	TGTGCCAGCAGCCCAGGGGGCGAGAGCAATCAGCCCCAGCATTTT
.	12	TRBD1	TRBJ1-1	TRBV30	CAWGQGDAEAFF	TGTGCCTGGGGACAGGGTGATGCTGAAGCTTTCTTT
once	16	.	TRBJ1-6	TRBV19	CASSQGPGLNNSPLHF	TGTGCCAGTAGTCAGGGCCCGGGACTGAATAATTCACCCCTCCACTTT
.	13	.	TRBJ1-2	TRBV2	CASSDDGPIGYTF	TGTGCCAGCAGTGATGATGGCCCCATTGGCTACACCTTC
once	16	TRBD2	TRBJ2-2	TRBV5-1	CASSGGDVANTGELFF	TGCGCCAGCAGCGGGGGGGATGTCGCGAACACCGGGGAGCTGTTTTTT
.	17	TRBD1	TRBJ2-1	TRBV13	CASSLAQGAGWGNEQFF	TGTGCCAGCAGCTTAGCGCAGGGGGCAGGATGGGGCAATGAGCAGTTCTTC
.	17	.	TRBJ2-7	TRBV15	CATSRFSWGLGAYEQYF	TGTGCCACCAGCAGGTTCTCCTGGGGGCTGGGGGCCTACGAGCAGTACTTC
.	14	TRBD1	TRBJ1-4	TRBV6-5	CASSYGTGSQKLFF	TGTGCCAGCAGTTACGGGACAGGGAGCCAAAAACTGTTTTTT
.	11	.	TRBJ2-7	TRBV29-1	CSVLDSYEQYF	TGCAGCGTTCTAGACAGCTACGAGCAGTACTTC